This entry features one T cell receptor beta chain sequence. This clone occurred once. Its antigen remains undetermined. No base-level quality is on record; no much larger clone is a single base apart. In the germline V gene (reference sequence), CDR1 corresponds to SGHNT and CDR2 to YYREEE. Inclusive of the bounding cysteine and phenylalanine, the CDR3 is 14 residues long. Only CDR3 DNA is held: 42 bases, read in frame from base 1. V is cut back by 7 bases and J by 5 bases, with 11 bases in the junction unmatched. TCR beta chain sequences were generated from genomic DNA using the immunoSEQ assay. The authors' pipeline ran thus. CDR3 sequences that did not begin with the conserved framework cysteine at position 104 were removed by hand. To get clonality, the normalized Shannon's Diversity Index was subtracted from one, giving values from 0 (maximal diversity) to 1 (oligoclonal). Chi-squared comparison-of-proportions tests assessed whether the same CDR3 differed in frequency between samples, such as brain versus blood. Public clonotypes were found through immuneACCESS searches, while the VDJdb browser was used to judge similarity to known antiviral clonotypes. Entries here come from immuneACCESS through TCRdb and include only in-frame sequences with V and J called. Some clones fail to appear in such tables; in the studies checked, an unresolved V gene covers under half of the shortfall, and the cause of the remainder is unknown. V, J and clone size are taken as reported in that table, and D and trimming were inferred from the DNA itself. The sample includes 78,000 or so clones, with approximately 90% observed a single time. Jointly, the top ten make up approximately 25% of the sample.

The data were obtained in a study of brain T cells in children with intractable seizures (dated by TCRdb to about 2021). Describing the broader study: As a first screen for immune gene transcripts, resected brain tissue from roughly 57 pediatric epilepsy surgery cases was run on a NanoString immunology panel. Among the approximately twelve selected surgery cases, eight also had pre-surgery blood sequenced, leaving four with brain tissue only. What the authors observed across the whole study: Because sequencing depth was different between pre-surgery and post-surgery blood, clones absent from the pre-surgery sample may reflect undersampling. The patients' HCMV serostatus was not known, and viral specificity was inferred solely from CDR3 sequence similarity.

The intended sense of this specimen's time point label: resected brain tissue, or blood drawn just prior to surgery. The surgery cases with the highest brain T cell transcript signatures were chosen for TCR beta chain sequencing of brain tissue, and also of blood when blood was available. Before surgery, the patients had been given at least one anti-epileptic drug. TCR-sequenced patients were children with drug-resistant epilepsy due to tuberous sclerosis complex, focal cortical dysplasia, Rasmussen encephalitis or hemimegalencephaly. Blood samples were drawn just before the epilepsy surgery. Bulk genomic DNA was extracted from unsorted brain tissue and whole blood with the Monarch genomic DNA purification kit.

This receptor was identified in a girl aged 2-10 years with Rasmussen encephalitis and intractable seizures. Here the sequenced sample was peripheral blood, taken at surgery. The rearrangement joined TRBV5-4 to TRBJ1-1; the junction holds 7 bases that match TRBD1. The sequence in DNA is TGTGCCAGCCGCTCTTATACAGGGGTGACTGAAGCTTTCTTT. Its protein product is CASRSYTGVTEAFF.